In this sample, the clone carrying this T cell receptor beta chain turned up many times. The data are from a study of T-cell reconstitution after alpha-beta-depleted transplantation in children. TCRbeta library preparation incorporated unique molecular identifiers. One entry per CDR3 protein, called by TCRdb with MiXCR from the PCR reads. The sample includes some 240,000 distinct CDR3 sequences, about 12% of them seen just once. V dropped 2 bases and J dropped 4 bases, with 6 bases sitting between them. CDR1 and CDR2 (germline): ENHRY, SYGVKD. This CDR3 contains 14 residues. This specimen was PBMCs from the stem cell graft donor, taken from the stem cell graft. V is TRBV10-3 and J is TRBJ1-6, with D possibly TRBD1 on 5 matching bases. The clonotype originates from a human donor who donated a stem cell graft to a child with acute lymphoblastic leukemia. CDR3 region: CAISEGAYNSPLHF. CDR3 in DNA: TGTGCCATCAGTGAGGGGGCGTATAATTCACCCCTCCACTTT.